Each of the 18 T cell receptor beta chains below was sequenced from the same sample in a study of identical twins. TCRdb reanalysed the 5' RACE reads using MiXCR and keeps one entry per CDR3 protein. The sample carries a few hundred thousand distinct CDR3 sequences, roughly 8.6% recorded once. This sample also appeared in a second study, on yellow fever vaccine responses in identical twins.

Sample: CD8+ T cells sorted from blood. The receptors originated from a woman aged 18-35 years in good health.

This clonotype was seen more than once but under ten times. The chain's CDR3 is CASVAGSYNSPLHF. For the CDR3, the DNA is TGTGCCAGCGTCGCGGGGTCATACAATTCACCCCTCCACTTT. The chain has TRBV6-2 or TRBV6-3 and TRBJ1-6; D is uncertain. The germline gives CDR1 MNHEY, CDR2 SVGEGT. This CDR3 spans 14 amino acids. V was shortened by 8 bases and J by 7 bases, with 15 bases between the two germline ends.

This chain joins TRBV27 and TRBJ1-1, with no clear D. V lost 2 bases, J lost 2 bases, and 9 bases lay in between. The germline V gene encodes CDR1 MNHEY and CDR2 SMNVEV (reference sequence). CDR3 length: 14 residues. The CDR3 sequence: CASSLTAYNTEAFF. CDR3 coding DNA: TGTGCCAGCAGTTTAACGGCCTACAACACTGAAGCTTTCTTT.

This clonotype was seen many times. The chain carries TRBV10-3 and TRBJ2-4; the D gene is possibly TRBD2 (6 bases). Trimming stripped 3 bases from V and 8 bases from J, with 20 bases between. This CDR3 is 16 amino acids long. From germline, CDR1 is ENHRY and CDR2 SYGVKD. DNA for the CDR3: TGTGCCATCAGTGACGGGTCTAGCGCCGTGGTGGACATTCAGTACTTC. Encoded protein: CAISDGSSAVVDIQYF.

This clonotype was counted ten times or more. Here the CDR3 DNA reads TGTGCCAGCAGTGACAGGGAGGATTCACCCCTCCACTTT. Translating gives CASSDREDSPLHF. This sequence joins TRBV6-4 and TRBJ1-6; no firm D call. V lost 2 bases and J lost 8, with 7 bases in between. This CDR3 is built from 13 residues. From germline, CDR1 is MRHNA and CDR2 SNTAGT.

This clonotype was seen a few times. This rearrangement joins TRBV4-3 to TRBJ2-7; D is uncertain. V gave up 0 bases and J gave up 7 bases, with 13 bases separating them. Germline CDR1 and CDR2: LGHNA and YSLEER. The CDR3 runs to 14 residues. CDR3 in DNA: TGCGCCAGCAGCCAAGACAGGACCCGCTGGGAGCAGTACTTC. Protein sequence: CASSQDRTRWEQYF.

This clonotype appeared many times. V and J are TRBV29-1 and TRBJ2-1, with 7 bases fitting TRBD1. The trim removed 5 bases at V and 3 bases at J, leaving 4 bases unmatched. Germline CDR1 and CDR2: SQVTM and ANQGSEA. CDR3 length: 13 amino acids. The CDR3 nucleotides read TGCAGCGTTAAGACAGGGAGCTACAATGAGCAGTTCTTC. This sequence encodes CSVKTGSYNEQFF.

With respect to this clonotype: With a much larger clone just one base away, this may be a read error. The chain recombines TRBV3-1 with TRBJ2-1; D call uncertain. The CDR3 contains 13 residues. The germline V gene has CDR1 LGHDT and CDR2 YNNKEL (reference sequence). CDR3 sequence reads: CASSHESYNDQFF. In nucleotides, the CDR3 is TGTGCCAGCAGCCACGAGAGCTACAATGATCAGTTCTTC.

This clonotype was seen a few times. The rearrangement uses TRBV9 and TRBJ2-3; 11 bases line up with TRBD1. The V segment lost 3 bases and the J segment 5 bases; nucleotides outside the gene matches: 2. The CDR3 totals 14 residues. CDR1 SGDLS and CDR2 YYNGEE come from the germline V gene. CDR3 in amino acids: CASSGDRGKDTQYF. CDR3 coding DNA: TGTGCCAGCAGCGGGGACAGGGGGAAAGATACGCAGTATTTT.

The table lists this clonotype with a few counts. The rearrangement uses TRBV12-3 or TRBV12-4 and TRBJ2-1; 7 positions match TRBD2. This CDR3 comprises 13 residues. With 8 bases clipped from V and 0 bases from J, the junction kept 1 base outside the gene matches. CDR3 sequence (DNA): TGTGCCAGCGGGACTAACTCCTACAATGAGCAGTTCTTC. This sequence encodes CASGTNSYNEQFF.

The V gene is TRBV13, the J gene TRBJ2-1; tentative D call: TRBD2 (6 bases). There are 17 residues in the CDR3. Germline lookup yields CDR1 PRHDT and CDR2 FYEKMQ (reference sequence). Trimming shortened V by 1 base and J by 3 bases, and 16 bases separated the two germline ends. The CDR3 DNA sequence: TGTGCCAGCAGCTTAGATTCTACGGGACTCGGCTACAATGAGCAGTTCTTC. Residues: CASSLDSTGLGYNEQFF.

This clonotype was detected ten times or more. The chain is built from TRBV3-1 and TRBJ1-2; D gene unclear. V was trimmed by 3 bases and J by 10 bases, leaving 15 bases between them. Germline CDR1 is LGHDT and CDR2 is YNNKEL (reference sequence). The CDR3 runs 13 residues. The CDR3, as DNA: TGTGCCAGCAGCCAGGCAGACGACGGAGACTACACCTTC. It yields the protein CASSQADDGDYTF.

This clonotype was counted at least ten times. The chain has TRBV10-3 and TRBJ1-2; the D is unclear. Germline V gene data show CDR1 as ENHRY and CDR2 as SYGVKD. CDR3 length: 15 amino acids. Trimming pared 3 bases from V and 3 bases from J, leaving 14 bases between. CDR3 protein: CAISDSAGTHYGYTF. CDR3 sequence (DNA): TGTGCCATCAGTGATAGTGCCGGCACGCACTATGGCTACACCTTC.

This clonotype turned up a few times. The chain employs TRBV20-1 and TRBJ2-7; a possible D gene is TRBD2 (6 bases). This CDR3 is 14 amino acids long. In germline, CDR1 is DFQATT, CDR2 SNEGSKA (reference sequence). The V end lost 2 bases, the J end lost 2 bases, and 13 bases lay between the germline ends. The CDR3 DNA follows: TGCAGTGCTAGAATCGGGGGATCGCCCTACGAGCAGTACTTC. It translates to CSARIGGSPYEQYF.

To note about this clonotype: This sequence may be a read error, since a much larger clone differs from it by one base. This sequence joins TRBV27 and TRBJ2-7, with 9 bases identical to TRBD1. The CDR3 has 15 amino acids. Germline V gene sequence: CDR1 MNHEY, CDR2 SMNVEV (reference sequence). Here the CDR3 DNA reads TGTGCCAGCTGTTTTGGGACAGGGCTAACCTACGAGCAGTACTTC. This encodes CASCFGTGLTYEQYF.

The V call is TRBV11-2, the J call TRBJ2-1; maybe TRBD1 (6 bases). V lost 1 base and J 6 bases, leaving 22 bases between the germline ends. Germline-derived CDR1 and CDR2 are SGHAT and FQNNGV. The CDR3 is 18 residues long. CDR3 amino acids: CASSLGAGVTSTFNEQFF. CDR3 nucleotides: TGTGCCAGCAGCTTAGGAGCAGGGGTCACTAGTACATTCAATGAGCAGTTCTTC.

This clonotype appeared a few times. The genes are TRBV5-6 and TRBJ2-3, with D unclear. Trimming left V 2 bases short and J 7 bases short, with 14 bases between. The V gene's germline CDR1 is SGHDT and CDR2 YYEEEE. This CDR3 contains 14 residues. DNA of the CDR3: TGTGCCAGCAGCTTAGGTGACGTCCCCCATACGCAGTATTTT. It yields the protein CASSLGDVPHTQYF.

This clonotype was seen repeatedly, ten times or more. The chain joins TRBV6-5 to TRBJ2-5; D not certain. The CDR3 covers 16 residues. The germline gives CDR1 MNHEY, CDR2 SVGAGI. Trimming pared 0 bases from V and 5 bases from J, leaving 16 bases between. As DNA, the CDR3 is TGTGCCAGCAGTTACTCTGGCTTTATCCAAGGGGAGACCCAGTACTTC. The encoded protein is CASSYSGFIQGETQYF.

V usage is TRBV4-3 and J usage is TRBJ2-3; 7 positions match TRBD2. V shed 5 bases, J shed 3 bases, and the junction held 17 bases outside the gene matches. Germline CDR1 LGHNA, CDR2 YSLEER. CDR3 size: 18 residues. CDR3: CASSSHPPASGMTDTQYF. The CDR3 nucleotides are TGCGCCAGCAGCTCACACCCCCCGGCTAGCGGCATGACAGATACGCAGTATTTT.